Each of the 17 T cell receptor beta chains below was sequenced from the same sample in a study of T-cell memory formation after mild COVID-19. TCRdb re-analysed the 5' RACE reads in MiXCR, keeping a single row per CDR3 protein. The table lists around 140,000 distinct CDR3 sequences, almost 25% of them singletons, with around 22% in the top ten. Sequencing was carried out using PBMCs or a T cell subset sorted from them (not recorded which). The source is an adult woman who had mild COVID-19 (a few samples of this study predate the infection). Cell type and time point are not known.

A few counts support this clonotype. The rearrangement links TRBV7-9 to TRBJ2-1, with D perhaps TRBD1 or TRBD2 (5 bases each). With 9 bases removed from V and 7 bases from J, the gap between germline ends came to 10 bases. This CDR3 is 11 amino acids long. The germline V gene encodes CDR1 SEHNR and CDR2 FQNEAQ (reference sequence). In nucleotides, the CDR3 is TGTGCCAGTTTAGGGGAGAATGAGCAGTTCTTC. This gives the protein CASLGENEQFF.

The chain links TRBV12-3 or TRBV12-4 to TRBJ2-1; 13 positions agree with TRBD2. V was pared by 6 bases and J by 9 bases, with 5 bases of the junction left unmatched. This CDR3 contains 14 residues. The CDR3 region has the DNA TGTGCCAGCAGCGAGGGACTAGCGGGATCTGAGCAGTTCTTC. It is translated as CASSEGLAGSEQFF.

This sequence joins TRBV12-5 and TRBJ2-3; weak D call: TRBD1 (6 bases). The germline V gene has CDR1 LGHNT and CDR2 FRNRAP. The ends were cut back, 0 bases at V and 3 bases at J, with 13 bases in the middle. CDR3 length: 16 amino acids. The CDR3 coding sequence is TGTGCTAGTGGTTTGGTCTGGGACACCCCAACAGATACGCAGTATTTT. Its protein is CASGLVWDTPTDTQYF.

This clonotype was seen a few times. This chain connects TRBV4-3 to TRBJ2-5; 13 positions agree with TRBD2. The CDR3 spans 16 residues. Germline trimming cut 4 bases from V and 2 bases from J; bases unmatched to any gene: 4. CDR1 is LGHNA, CDR2 YSLEER, per germline. DNA of the CDR3: TGCGCCAGCAGCCGTATACTAGCGGGAGGGCAAGAGACCCAGTACTTC. This translates into CASSRILAGGQETQYF.

The sample holds a few counts of this clonotype. V and J are TRBV4-3 and TRBJ2-1; 7 nucleotides agree with TRBD2. Per the germline V gene, CDR1 is LGHNA and CDR2 is YSLEER. This CDR3 has 17 residues. V was clipped by 4 bases and J by 6 bases; unmatched bases: 15. The CDR3 is CASSRGGWSGISNEQFF. In nucleotides, the CDR3 is TGCGCCAGCAGCCGGGGCGGGTGGAGCGGGATCTCCAATGAGCAGTTCTTC.

The gene calls are TRBV7-8 and TRBJ2-4, with D tentatively TRBD1 or TRBD2 (5 bases each). The CDR3 contains 16 residues. Germline CDR1 is SGHVS and CDR2 is FQNEAQ. Trimming took off 5 bases at V and 1 base at J, with 15 bases between the two ends. CDR3 nucleotide sequence: TGTGCCAGCAGCCAAACGACATGGGGGGCCAAAAACATTCAGTACTTC. As protein: CASSQTTWGAKNIQYF.

The chain combines TRBV11-1 with TRBJ2-1; TRBD2 agrees at 12 bases. J lost 5 bases, V lost 2 bases, and 7 bases had no gene match. Germline CDR1 is SGHAT and CDR2 is FQDESV (reference sequence). This CDR3 spans 17 amino acids. CDR3 coding DNA: TGTGCCAGCAGCTTAAGTGGTTGGACTAGCGGGGACAATGAGCAGTTCTTC. Protein: CASSLSGWTSGDNEQFF.

V is TRBV11-2 and J is TRBJ2-1; unclear D gene. Trimming took 1 base from V and 8 from J, leaving 12 bases between them. CDR3 length: 14 amino acids. Germline V gene data show CDR1 as SGHAT and CDR2 as FQNNGV. CDR3 sequence reads: CASSLVLGIDEQFF. The CDR3 DNA reads TGTGCCAGCAGCTTAGTGTTGGGGATCGATGAGCAGTTCTTC.

This clonotype was seen more than once but under ten times. This rearrangement joins TRBV20-1 to TRBJ1-5; possible D gene TRBD1, 6 bases. Trimming removed 7 bases at V and 5 bases at J, with 18 bases between. Per germline, CDR1 DFQATT and CDR2 SNEGSKA (reference sequence). The CDR3 has 14 residues. The chain's CDR3 is CSVSSYRDDQPQHF. The CDR3 coding sequence is TGCAGTGTCTCGTCTTACAGGGACGATCAGCCCCAGCATTTT.

The sample holds a few counts of this clonotype. The chain has TRBV15 and TRBJ2-7, with TRBD1 matching over 7 bases. With V trimmed by 3 bases and J by 0 bases, 2 bases remained unmatched. This CDR3 spans 14 amino acids. Germline lookup yields CDR1 LNHNV and CDR2 YYDKDF (reference sequence). The CDR3 protein is CATSRDRYSYEQYF. In nucleotides, the CDR3 is TGTGCCACCAGCAGGGACAGGTACTCCTACGAGCAGTACTTC.

The chain combines TRBV7-9 with TRBJ1-1; TRBD1 is a possible D gene (6 bases). V gave up 1 base and J gave up 6 bases, with 21 bases separating them. Germline values: CDR1 SEHNR, CDR2 FQNEAQ (reference sequence). This CDR3 comprises 17 residues. The CDR3 loop is CASSLGGLGMVNAEAFF. CDR3 coding DNA: TGTGCCAGCAGCTTAGGGGGGCTTGGTATGGTAAACGCTGAAGCTTTCTTT.

The chain has TRBV24-1 and TRBJ2-1; TRBD2 might be the D (5 bases). Germline V gene lookup returns CDR1 KGHDR and CDR2 SFDVKD. The CDR3 spans 17 residues. V lost 0 bases and J lost 6, with 17 bases in between. CDR3 in DNA: TGTGCCACCAGTGATTTGCAGGCGACTGGAGGTCGCAATGAGCAGTTCTTC. Translating gives CATSDLQATGGRNEQFF.

The chain joins TRBV3-1 to TRBJ2-1, with TRBD2 identical over 13 bases. With V trimmed by 4 bases and J by 0 bases, 9 bases remained unmatched. In germline, CDR1 is LGHDT, CDR2 YNNKEL (reference sequence). The CDR3 has 19 amino acids. Written as DNA, the CDR3 is TGTGCCAGCAGCCCCACCGGCCGGACTAGCGGGAGCTCCTACAATGAGCAGTTCTTC. Protein: CASSPTGRTSGSSYNEQFF.

In this sample, this clonotype turned up a few times. The chain joins TRBV12-3 or TRBV12-4 to TRBJ2-2; D may be TRBD1 (6 bases). This CDR3 contains 13 residues. Trimming stripped 7 bases from V and 5 bases from J, with 11 bases between. The CDR3 DNA is TGTGCCAGCACTAAAGACAGGACCGGGGAGCTGTTTTTT. Protein sequence: CASTKDRTGELFF.

This clonotype was counted a few times. The J gene is TRBJ2-5, the V gene TRBV7-9, with TRBD1 as a possible D gene (6 bases). V shed 3 bases and J shed 5 bases, with 19 bases lying between them. Looked up from germline, CDR1 is SEHNR and CDR2 is FQNEAQ (reference sequence). There are 16 residues in the CDR3. CDR3 region: CASSFRDAGEFETQYF. As DNA, the CDR3 is TGTGCCAGCAGCTTTCGCGACGCAGGGGAATTCGAGACCCAGTACTTC.

The CDR3 region has the DNA TGTGCCAGCAGCTACCGAGCGGGAGCCACAGATACGCAGTATTTT. Its protein product is CASSYRAGATDTQYF. The V and J genes are TRBV6-5 and TRBJ2-3; 8 bases fit TRBD2. Germline CDR1 reads MNHEY; CDR2 reads SVGAGI. This CDR3 is 15 amino acids long. Trimming at V came to 6 bases and at J to 2 bases, leaving 7 bases not matched to a gene.

The chain employs TRBV4-2 and TRBJ1-5; no definite D call. This CDR3 is 15 amino acids long. CDR1 is LGHNA, CDR2 YNFKEQ, per germline. V shed 4 bases and J shed 5 bases, with 15 bases lying between them. The CDR3 spells CASSLVPVVDQPQHF. In DNA, the CDR3 is TGTGCCAGCAGCCTAGTACCGGTCGTAGATCAGCCCCAGCATTTT.